This TCR beta chain was captured by sequencing in a study of cytomegalovirus exposure and HLA in healthy donors. Donors counted as nominally healthy when sampled, yet unrecorded immune exposures were likely. Study results and caveats: In an earlier analysis, in some 500 donors, most V segments appeared productive either ~87% or ~30% of the time.

The primer mix had 60 Vbeta and 13 Jbeta primers. TCRdb's copy holds only in-frame clones and misses some; the assay was immunoSEQ multiplex PCR. The sample yields 140,000 to 150,000 clones, over 60% seen once. CDR3 size: 12 residues. Germline CDR1 MGHDK, CDR2 SYGVNS. Trimming pared 4 bases from V and 7 bases from J, leaving 10 bases between. A word on this clone: The antigen is undetermined.

The sequence came from a woman aged 30 to 39 in good health and CMV-seronegative. The material sequenced was PBMCs. V usage is TRBV25-1 and J usage is TRBJ1-2; D possibly corresponds to TRBD1 (5 bases). The CDR3 region has the DNA TGTGCCAGCAGTGGTCGGGGGTTTGGCTACACCTTC. It encodes CASSGRGFGYTF.